The 12 T cell receptor beta chains reported below all come from one sample, sequenced in a study of CD8 T cells in ankylosing spondylitis. From the 5' RACE reads, TCRdb called clonotypes with MiXCR, one entry per CDR3 protein. In the table there are 100,000 to 150,000 distinct CDR3 sequences, around 9.7% of which are singletons. Sequenced input: blood, either unsorted or a sorted T cell fraction (not recorded which). These receptors were obtained from a male donor with ankylosing spondylitis or in good health (not recorded which).

The rearrangement uses TRBV28 and TRBJ2-1; D unclear. The CDR3 spans 15 residues. The germline gives CDR1 MDHEN, CDR2 SYDVKM. V was trimmed by 7 bases and J by 6 bases, leaving 19 bases between them. CDR3 DNA: TGTGCCAGCAAAATATCCCCTTTTAGGTTCAATGAGCAGTTCTTC. Its protein product is CASKISPFRFNEQFF.

At least ten counts were recorded for this clonotype. DNA of the CDR3: TGTGCCAGCAGTGACACAGGGGTGTACGAGCAGTACTTC. It encodes CASSDTGVYEQYF. This chain connects TRBV6-1 to TRBJ2-7; 7 nucleotides line up with TRBD1. CDR1 is MNHNS, CDR2 SASEGT, per germline. V trimming: 3 bases; J trimming: 4 bases; junction bases outside the gene matches: 3. The CDR3 runs to 13 residues.

This clonotype was picked up many times. The chain employs TRBV15 and TRBJ2-7; a possible D gene is TRBD1 (6 bases). V was trimmed by 0 bases and J by 2 bases, leaving 8 bases between them. The CDR3 sequence is 14 residues long. The germline V gene has CDR1 LNHNV and CDR2 YYDKDF (reference sequence). The CDR3 DNA reads TGTGCCACCAGCAGAGATTGGACAGCCTACGAGCAGTACTTC. Residues: CATSRDWTAYEQYF.

This clonotype was detected many times. V gene TRBV27 combines with J gene TRBJ2-6; D gene unclear. Germline CDR1 MNHEY, CDR2 SMNVEV (reference sequence). The V gene lost 5 bases and the J gene lost 0 bases, with 5 bases spanning the gap. The CDR3 has 14 residues. The chain's CDR3 is CASSRNSGANVLTF. The CDR3 bases are TGTGCCAGCAGTCGGAACTCTGGGGCCAACGTCCTGACTTTC.

This clonotype was recorded many times. The chain recombines TRBV2 with TRBJ2-1; 7 nucleotides match TRBD1. The CDR3 has 14 amino acids. J was trimmed by 9 bases and V by 6 bases; bases with no gene match: 11. Germline-derived CDR1 and CDR2 are SNHLY and FYNNEI. The CDR3 sequence is CASRLQGSSREQFF. The CDR3 region has the DNA TGTGCCAGCAGGTTACAGGGGTCGAGTCGTGAGCAGTTCTTC.

At least ten counts were recorded for this clonotype. V gene TRBV7-2 combines with J gene TRBJ2-5; D assignment may be TRBD1 or TRBD2 (5 bases each). Trimming removed 1 base at V and 2 bases at J, with 11 bases between. Germline loops: CDR1 SGHTA, CDR2 FQGNSA. The CDR3 loop spans 15 amino acids. CDR3 residues: CASSLGPGPQETQYF. The CDR3 coding sequence is TGTGCCAGCAGCTTAGGACCGGGACCGCAAGAGACCCAGTACTTC.

In this sample, this clonotype turned up many times. The chain recombines TRBV5-1 with TRBJ2-7; a possible D gene is TRBD1 (5 bases). Germline V gene data show CDR1 as SGHRS and CDR2 as YFSETQ. V dropped 3 bases and J dropped 4 bases, with 14 bases sitting between them. CDR3 length equals 14 residues. The DNA for the CDR3 is TGCGCCAGCAGCTCTGGGGCCGGGCTTTACGAGCAGTACTTC. Its translation is CASSSGAGLYEQYF.

This chain links TRBV7-9 with TRBJ2-2; the D call may be TRBD1 or TRBD2 (5 bases each). Germline-derived CDR1 and CDR2 are SEHNR and FQNEAQ (reference sequence). This CDR3 has 16 amino acids. With 5 bases removed from V and 4 bases from J, the gap between germline ends came to 17 bases. CDR3: CASSPGTTVTTGELFF. The DNA for the CDR3 is TGTGCCAGCAGCCCAGGGACCACAGTGACCACCGGGGAGCTGTTTTTT.

This clonotype has at least ten counts. The chain uses TRBV10-3 and TRBJ2-1; 10 bases line up with TRBD1. With 3 bases clipped from V and 0 bases from J, the junction kept 2 bases outside the gene matches. CDR3 length: 16 amino acids. Germline-derived CDR1 and CDR2 are ENHRY and SYGVKD. The CDR3 DNA sequence: TGTGCCATCAGTGACCGGACAGGGGGCTCCTACAATGAGCAGTTCTTC. It specifies CAISDRTGGSYNEQFF.

V is TRBV5-1 and J is TRBJ2-2; D unresolved. Looked up from germline, CDR1 is SGHRS and CDR2 is YFSETQ. V lost 1 base and J 4 bases, leaving 8 bases between the germline ends. The CDR3 sequence is 14 residues long. The CDR3 loop reads CASSLTPGTGELFF. The CDR3 DNA is TGCGCCAGCAGCTTGACTCCTGGCACCGGGGAGCTGTTTTTT.

This clonotype was detected many times. The genes are TRBV7-2 and TRBJ2-4; TRBD1 or TRBD2 may be the D gene (5 bases each). The CDR3 runs to 13 residues. Trimming pared 2 bases from V and 6 bases from J, leaving 8 bases between. Germline CDR1 and CDR2: SGHTA and FQGNSA. The CDR3 DNA is TGTGCCAGCAGCTTACGGGGCTTAAACATTCAGTACTTC. It yields the protein CASSLRGLNIQYF.

This clonotype was detected many times. The chain couples TRBV20-1 to TRBJ2-1, with D perhaps matching TRBD2 (5 bases). Germline V gene data show CDR1 as DFQATT and CDR2 as SNEGSKA (reference sequence). This CDR3 contains 14 residues. V was pared by 3 bases and J by 0 bases, with 9 bases between. This chain's CDR3 is CSASEDFSYNEQFF. The CDR3 bases are TGCAGTGCTAGTGAGGACTTCTCCTACAATGAGCAGTTCTTC.